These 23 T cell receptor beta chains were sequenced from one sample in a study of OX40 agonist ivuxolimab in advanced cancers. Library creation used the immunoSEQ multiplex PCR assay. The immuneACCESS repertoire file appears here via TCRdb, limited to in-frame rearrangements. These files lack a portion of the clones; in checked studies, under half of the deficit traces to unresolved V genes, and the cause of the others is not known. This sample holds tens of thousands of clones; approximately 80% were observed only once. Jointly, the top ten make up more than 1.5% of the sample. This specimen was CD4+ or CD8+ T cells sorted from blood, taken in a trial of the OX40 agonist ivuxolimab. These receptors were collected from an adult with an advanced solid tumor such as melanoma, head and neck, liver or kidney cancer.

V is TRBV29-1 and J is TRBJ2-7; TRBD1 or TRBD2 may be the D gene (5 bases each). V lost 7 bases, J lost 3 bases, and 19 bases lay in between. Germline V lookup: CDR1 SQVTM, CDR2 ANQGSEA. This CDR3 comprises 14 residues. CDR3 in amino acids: CSDWSRESGYEQYF. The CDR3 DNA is TGCAGCGATTGGAGCAGGGAAAGCGGCTACGAGCAGTACTTC.

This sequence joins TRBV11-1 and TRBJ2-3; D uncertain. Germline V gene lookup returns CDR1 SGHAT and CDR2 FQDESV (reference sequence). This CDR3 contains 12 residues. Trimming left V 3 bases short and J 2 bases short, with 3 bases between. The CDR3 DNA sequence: TGTGCCAGCAGCTTTATCACAGATACGCAGTATTTT. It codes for CASSFITDTQYF.

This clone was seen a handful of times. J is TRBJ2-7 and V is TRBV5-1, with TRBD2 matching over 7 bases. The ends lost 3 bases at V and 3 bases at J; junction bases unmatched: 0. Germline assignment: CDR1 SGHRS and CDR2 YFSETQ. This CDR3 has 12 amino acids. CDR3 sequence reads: CASSWEGYEQYF. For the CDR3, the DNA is TGCGCCAGCAGCTGGGAGGGCTACGAGCAGTACTTC.

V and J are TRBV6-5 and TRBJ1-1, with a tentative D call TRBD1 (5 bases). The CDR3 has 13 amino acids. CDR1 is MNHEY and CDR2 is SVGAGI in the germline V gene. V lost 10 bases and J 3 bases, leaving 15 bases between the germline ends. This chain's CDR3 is CATSRQQDTEAFF. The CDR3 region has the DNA TGTGCCACCTCTAGACAGCAGGACACTGAAGCTTTCTTT.

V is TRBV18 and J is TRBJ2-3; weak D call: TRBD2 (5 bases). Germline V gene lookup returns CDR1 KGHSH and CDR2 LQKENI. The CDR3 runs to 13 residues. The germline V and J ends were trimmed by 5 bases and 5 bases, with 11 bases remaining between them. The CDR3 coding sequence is TGTGCCAGCTCAGGGCGGACTGGAGATACGCAGTATTTT. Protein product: CASSGRTGDTQYF.

CDR3 nucleotide sequence: TGTGCCATCAGTGAGTCGACGGCCGGGGAGCTGTTTTTT. It is translated as CAISESTAGELFF. The chain is built from TRBV10-3 and TRBJ2-2; D unclear. CDR3 length: 13 amino acids. Trimming removed 0 bases at V and 6 bases at J, with 5 bases between. CDR1 and CDR2 (germline): ENHRY, SYGVKD.

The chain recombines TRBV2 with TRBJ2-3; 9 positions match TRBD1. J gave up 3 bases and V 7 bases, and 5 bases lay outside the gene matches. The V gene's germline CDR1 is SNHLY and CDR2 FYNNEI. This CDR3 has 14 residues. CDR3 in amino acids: CASKGTGYTDTQYF. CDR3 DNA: TGTGCCAGCAAGGGGACAGGGTATACAGATACGCAGTATTTT.

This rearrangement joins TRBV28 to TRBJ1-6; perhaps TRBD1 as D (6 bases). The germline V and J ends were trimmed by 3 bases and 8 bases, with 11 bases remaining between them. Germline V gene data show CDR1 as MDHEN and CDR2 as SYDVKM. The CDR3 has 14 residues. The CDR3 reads CASSFGQPYSPLHF. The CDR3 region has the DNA TGTGCCAGCAGTTTCGGACAGCCTTATTCACCCCTCCACTTT.

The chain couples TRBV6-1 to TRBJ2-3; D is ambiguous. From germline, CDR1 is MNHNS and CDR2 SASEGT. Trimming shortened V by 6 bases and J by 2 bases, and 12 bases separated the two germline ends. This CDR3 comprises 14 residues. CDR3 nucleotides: TGTGCCAGCAGACAGAGTACAACCACAGATACGCAGTATTTT. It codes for CASRQSTTTDTQYF.

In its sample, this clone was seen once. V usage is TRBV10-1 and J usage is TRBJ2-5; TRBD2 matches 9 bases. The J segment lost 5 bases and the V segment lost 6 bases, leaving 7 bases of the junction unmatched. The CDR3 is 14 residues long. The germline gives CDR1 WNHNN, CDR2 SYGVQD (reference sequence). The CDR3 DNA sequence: TGCGCCAGCAGCGATAGCGGGAGCGGGGAGACCCAGTACTTC. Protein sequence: CASSDSGSGETQYF.

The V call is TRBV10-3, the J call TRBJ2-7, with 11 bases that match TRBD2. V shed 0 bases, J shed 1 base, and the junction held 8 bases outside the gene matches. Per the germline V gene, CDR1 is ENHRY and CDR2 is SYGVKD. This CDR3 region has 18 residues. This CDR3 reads CAISESGRGTSGSYEQYF. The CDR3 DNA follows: TGTGCCATCAGTGAGTCGGGCAGAGGGACTAGCGGATCCTACGAGCAGTACTTC.

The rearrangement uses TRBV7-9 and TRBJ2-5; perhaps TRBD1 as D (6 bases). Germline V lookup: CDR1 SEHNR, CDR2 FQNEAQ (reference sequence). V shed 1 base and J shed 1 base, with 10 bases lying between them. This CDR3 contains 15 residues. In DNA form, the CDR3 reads TGTGCCAGCAGCTTAGGGACAGCTCTCCAAGAGACCCAGTACTTC. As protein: CASSLGTALQETQYF. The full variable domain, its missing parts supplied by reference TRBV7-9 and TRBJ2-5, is DTGVSQNPRHKITKRGQNVTFRCDPISEHNRLYWYRQTLGQGPEFLTYFQNEAQLEKSRLLSDRFSAERPKGSFSTLEIQRTEQGDSAMYLCASSLGTALQETQYFGPGTRLLVL.

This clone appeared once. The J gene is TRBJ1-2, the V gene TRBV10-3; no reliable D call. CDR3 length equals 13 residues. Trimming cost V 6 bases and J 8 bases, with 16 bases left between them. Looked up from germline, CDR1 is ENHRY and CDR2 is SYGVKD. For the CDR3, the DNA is TGTGCCATCAGCACCGACTTGTATGGAGGCTACACCTTC. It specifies CAISTDLYGGYTF.

DNA of the CDR3: TGTGCCAGCAGCTCCCAAAGGCAGGTTCAATACTTC. Translation: CASSSQRQVQYF. This chain joins TRBV7-9 and TRBJ2-7; no definite D call. Between the trimmed V and J ends, which lost 4 bases and 13 bases, there was a span of 17 bases. This CDR3 has 12 residues. Germline V CDR1 and CDR2: SEHNR, FQNEAQ (reference sequence).

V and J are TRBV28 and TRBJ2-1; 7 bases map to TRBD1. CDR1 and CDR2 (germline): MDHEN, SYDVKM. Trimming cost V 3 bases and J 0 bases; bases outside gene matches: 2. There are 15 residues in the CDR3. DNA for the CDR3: TGTGCCAGCAGTTTGGGACAGAGCTCCTACAATGAGCAGTTCTTC. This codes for CASSLGQSSYNEQFF.

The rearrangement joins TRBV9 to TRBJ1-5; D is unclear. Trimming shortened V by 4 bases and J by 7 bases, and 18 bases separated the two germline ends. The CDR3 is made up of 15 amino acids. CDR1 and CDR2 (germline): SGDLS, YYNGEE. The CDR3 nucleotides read TGTGCCAGCAGCCCGCGGACGGGCCCGGGGCAGCCCCAGCATTTT. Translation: CASSPRTGPGQPQHF.

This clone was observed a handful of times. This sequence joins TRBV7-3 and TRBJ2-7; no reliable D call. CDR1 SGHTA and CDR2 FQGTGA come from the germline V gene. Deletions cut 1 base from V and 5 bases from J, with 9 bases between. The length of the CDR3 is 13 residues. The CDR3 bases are TGTGCCAGCAGCTTAAGGCCCGGACACGAGCAGTACTTC. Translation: CASSLRPGHEQYF.

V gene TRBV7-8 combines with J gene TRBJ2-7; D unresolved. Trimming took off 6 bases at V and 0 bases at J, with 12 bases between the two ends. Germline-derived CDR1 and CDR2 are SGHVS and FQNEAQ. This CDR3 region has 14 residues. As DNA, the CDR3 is TGTGCCAGCAGACCCGGGCTTAGCTCCTACGAGCAGTACTTC. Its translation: CASRPGLSSYEQYF. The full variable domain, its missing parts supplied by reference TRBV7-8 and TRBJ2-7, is GAGVSQSPRYKVAKRGQDVALRCDPISGHVSLFWYQQALGQGPEFLTYFQNEAQLDKSGLPSDRFFAERPEGSVSTLKIQRTQQEDSAVYLCASRPGLSSYEQYFGPGTRLTVT.

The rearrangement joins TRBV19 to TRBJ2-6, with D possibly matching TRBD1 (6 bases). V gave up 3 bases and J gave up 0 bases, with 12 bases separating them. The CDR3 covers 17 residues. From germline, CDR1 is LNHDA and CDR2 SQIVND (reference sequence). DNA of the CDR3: TGTGCCAGTAGTATGTTTGGACAGACCTCTGGGGCCAACGTCCTGACTTTC. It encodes CASSMFGQTSGANVLTF.

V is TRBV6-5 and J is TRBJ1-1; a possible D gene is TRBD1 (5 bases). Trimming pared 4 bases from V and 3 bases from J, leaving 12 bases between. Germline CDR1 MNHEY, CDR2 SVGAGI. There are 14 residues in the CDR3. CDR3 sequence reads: CASSSQGTHTEAFF. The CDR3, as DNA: TGTGCCAGCAGTTCCCAGGGAACACACACTGAAGCTTTCTTT.

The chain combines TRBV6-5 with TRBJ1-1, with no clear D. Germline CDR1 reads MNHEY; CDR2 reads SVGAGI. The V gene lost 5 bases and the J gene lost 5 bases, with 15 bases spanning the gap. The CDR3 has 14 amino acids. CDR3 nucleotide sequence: TGTGCCAGCAGTGACGAGAGGGAATGGACTGAAGCTTTCTTT. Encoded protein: CASSDEREWTEAFF.

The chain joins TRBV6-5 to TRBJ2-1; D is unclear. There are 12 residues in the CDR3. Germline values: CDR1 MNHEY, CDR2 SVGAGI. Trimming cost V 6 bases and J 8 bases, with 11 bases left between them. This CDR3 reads CASSQVGYEQFF. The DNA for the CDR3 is TGTGCCAGCAGCCAGGTAGGGTATGAGCAGTTCTTC.

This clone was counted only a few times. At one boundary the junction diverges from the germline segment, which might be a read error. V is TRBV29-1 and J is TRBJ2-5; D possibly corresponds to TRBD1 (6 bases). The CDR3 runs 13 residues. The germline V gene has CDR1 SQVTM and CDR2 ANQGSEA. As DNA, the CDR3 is TGCAGCGGGGTGAGATACAGGGAAGAGGCCCAGTACTTC. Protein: CSGVRYREEAQYF. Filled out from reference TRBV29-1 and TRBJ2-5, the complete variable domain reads SAVISQKPSRDICQRGTSLTIQCQVDSQVTMMFWYRQQPGQSLTLIATANQGSEATYESGFVIDKFPISRPNLTFSTLTVSNMSPEDSSIYLCSGVRYREEAQYFGPGTRLLVL.